The T cell receptor (beta chain) under discussion was sequenced for a study of shared clonotypes between healthy human individuals. Study information: Those who served as donors were a couple of women and three men between the ages of 18 and 49.

CDR1 and CDR2 (germline): SSHAT, FNYEAQ (reference sequence). V lost 5 bases, J lost 0 bases, and 10 bases stayed unmatched. The CDR3 runs 16 residues. Investigators spread the genomic DNA of each subset evenly over several immunoSEQ plates. Every unsorted PBMC PCR replicate was loaded with 250 to 300 ng DNA, tens of thousands of T cell genomes. TCRdb's copy holds only in-frame clones and misses some; the assay was immunoSEQ multiplex PCR. The table lists about 500,000 clones, around 77% of them singletons. The chain uses TRBV7-7 and TRBJ2-7, with 7 bases fitting TRBD2. Sequencing was done on a sample of PBMCs. This clonotype originated in a woman in her thirties or forties in good health. Some clones in this sample may be carry-over from other donors' samples. The CDR3 DNA is TGTGCCAGCAGCAACCACCGGGACTACGACTCCTACGAGCAGTACTTC. This gives the protein CASSNHRDYDSYEQYF.